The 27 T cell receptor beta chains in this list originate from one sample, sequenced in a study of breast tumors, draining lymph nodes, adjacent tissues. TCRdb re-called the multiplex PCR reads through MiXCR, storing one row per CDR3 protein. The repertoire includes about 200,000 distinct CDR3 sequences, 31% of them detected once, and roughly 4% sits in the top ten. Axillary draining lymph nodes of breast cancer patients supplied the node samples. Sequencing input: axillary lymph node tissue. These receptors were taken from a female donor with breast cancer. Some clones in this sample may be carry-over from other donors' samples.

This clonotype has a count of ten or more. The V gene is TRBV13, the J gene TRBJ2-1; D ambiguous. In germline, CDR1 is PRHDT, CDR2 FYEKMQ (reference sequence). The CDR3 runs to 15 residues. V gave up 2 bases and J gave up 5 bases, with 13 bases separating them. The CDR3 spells CASSLRPQKDNEQFF. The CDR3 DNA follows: TGTGCCAGCAGCTTACGGCCCCAAAAAGACAATGAGCAGTTCTTC.

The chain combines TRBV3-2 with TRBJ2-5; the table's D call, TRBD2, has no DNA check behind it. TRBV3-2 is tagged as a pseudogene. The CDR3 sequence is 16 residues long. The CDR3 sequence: CASTARGCGVGETQYF. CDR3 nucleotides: TGTGCCAGCACCGCAAGGGGATGCGGGGTGGGAGAGACCCAGTACTTC.

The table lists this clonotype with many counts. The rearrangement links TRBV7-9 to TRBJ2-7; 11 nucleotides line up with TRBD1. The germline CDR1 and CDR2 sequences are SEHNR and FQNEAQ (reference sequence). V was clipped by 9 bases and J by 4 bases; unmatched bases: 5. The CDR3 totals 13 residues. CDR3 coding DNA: TGTGCCAGTGAAGGACAGGGGGCTTACGAGCAGTACTTC. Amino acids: CASEGQGAYEQYF.

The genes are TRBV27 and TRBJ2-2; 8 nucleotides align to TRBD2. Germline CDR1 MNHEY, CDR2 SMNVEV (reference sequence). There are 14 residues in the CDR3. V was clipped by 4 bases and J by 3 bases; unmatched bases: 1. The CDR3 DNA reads TGTGCCAGCAGTTCGGGACTAGACACCGGGGAGCTGTTTTTT. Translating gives CASSSGLDTGELFF.

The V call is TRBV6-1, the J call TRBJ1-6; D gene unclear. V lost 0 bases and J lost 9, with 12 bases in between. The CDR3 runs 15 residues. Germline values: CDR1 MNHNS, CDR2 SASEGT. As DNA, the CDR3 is TGTGCCAGCAGTGAAGCCGGCGGGAGGAGTTCACCCCTCCACTTT. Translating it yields CASSEAGGRSSPLHF.

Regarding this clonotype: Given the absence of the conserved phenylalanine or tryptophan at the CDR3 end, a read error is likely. The CDR3 loop reads CSAGVGEEGETQYL. DNA of the CDR3: TGCAGCGCCGGGGTTGGAGAAGAGGGGGAGACCCAGTACCTC. This chain joins TRBV29-1 and TRBJ2-5, with D tentatively TRBD1 or TRBD2 (5 bases each). CDR3 size: 14 residues. Germline V CDR1 and CDR2: SQVTM, ANQGSEA. Trimming cost V 7 bases and J 5 bases, with 20 bases left between them.

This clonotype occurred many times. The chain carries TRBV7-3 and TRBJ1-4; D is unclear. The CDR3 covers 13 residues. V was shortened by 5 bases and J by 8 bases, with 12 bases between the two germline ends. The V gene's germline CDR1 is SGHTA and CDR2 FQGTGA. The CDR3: CASSRFLGEKLFF. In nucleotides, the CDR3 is TGTGCCAGCAGCCGCTTTTTGGGGGAAAAACTGTTTTTT.

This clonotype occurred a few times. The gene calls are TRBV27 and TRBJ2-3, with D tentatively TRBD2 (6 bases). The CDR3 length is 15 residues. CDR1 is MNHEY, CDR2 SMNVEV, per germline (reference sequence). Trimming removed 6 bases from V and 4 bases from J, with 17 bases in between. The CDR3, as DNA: TGTGCCAGCAGCCCGGAGGGTGTGGGGTCAGATACGCAGTATTTT. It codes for CASSPEGVGSDTQYF.

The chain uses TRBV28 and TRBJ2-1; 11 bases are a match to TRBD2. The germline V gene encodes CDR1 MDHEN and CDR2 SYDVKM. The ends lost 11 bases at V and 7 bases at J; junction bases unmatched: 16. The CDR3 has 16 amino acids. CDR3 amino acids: CAGGLSTSGKGNEQFF. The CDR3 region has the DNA TGTGCCGGCGGGCTCTCGACTAGCGGGAAGGGAAATGAGCAGTTCTTC.

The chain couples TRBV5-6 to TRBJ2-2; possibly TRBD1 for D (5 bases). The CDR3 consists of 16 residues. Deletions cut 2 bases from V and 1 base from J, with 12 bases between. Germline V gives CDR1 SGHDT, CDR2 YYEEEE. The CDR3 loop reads CASSLGPQGNTGELFF. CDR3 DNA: TGTGCCAGCAGCTTAGGGCCGCAGGGGAACACCGGGGAGCTGTTTTTT.

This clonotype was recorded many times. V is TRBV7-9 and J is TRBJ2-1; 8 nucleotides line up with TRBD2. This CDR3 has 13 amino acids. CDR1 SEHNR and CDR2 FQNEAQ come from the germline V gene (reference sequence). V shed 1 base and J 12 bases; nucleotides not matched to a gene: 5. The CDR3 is CASSLGAGASQFF. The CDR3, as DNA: TGTGCCAGCAGCTTAGGAGCGGGGGCCTCGCAGTTCTTC.

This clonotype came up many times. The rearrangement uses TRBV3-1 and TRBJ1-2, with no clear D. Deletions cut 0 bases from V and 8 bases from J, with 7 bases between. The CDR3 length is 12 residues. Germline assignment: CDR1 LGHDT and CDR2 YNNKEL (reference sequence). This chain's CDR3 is CASSQEGGGYTF. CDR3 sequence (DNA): TGTGCCAGCAGCCAAGAAGGTGGGGGCTACACCTTC.

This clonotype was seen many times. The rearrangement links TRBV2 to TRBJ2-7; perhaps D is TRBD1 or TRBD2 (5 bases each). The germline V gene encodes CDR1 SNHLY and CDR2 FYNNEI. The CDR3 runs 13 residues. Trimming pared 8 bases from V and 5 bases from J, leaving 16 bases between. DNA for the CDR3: TGTGCCAGCCAACCGTGGGACGGCGACGAGCAGTACTTC. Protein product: CASQPWDGDEQYF.

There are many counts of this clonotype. This CDR3 reads CASSVRLAAPTDTQYF. In nucleotides, the CDR3 is TGTGCCAGCAGCGTAAGGCTAGCGGCCCCCACAGATACGCAGTATTTT. The rearrangement links TRBV9 to TRBJ2-3, with 7 bases identical to TRBD2. CDR1 is SGDLS, CDR2 YYNGEE, per germline. The junction had 7 bases not matched to a gene; V was cut back by 1 base and J by 2 bases. This CDR3 spans 16 amino acids. Based on the CDR3 plus reference TRBV9 and TRBJ2-3, the full variable domain is DSGVTQTPKHLITATGQRVTLRCSPRSGDLSVYWYQQSLDQGLQFLIQYYNGEERAKGNILERFSAQQFPDLHSELNLSSLELGDSALYFCASSVRLAAPTDTQYFGPGTRLTVL.

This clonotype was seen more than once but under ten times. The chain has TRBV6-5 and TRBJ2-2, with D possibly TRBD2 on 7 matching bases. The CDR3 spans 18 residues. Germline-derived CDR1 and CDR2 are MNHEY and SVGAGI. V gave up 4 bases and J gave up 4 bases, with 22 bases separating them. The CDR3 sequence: CASSLIEGGAFGTGELFF. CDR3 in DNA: TGTGCCAGCAGTTTGATTGAGGGGGGGGCGTTCGGCACCGGGGAGCTGTTTTTT.

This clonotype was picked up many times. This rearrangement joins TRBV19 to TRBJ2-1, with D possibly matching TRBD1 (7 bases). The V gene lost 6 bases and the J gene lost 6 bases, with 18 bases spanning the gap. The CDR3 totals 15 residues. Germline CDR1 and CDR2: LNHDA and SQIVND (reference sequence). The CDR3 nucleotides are TGTGCCAGTAGGGGGGGACAGCGGGTCGGCAATGAGCAGTTCTTC. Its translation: CASRGGQRVGNEQFF.

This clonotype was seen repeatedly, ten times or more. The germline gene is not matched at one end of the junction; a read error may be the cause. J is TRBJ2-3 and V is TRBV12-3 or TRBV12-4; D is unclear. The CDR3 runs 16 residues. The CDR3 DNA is TGTGCCAGCAATTTAGAGGACGGTCCTGGCACAGATACGCAGTATTTT. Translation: CASNLEDGPGTDTQYF.

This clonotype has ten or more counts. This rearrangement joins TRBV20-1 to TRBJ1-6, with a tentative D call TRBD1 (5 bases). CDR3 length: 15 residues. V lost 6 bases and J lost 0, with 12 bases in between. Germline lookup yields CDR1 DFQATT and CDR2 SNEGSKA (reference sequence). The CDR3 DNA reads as TGCAGTGCCAAAAGGGGTAGCTCCTATAATTCACCCCTCCACTTT. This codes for CSAKRGSSYNSPLHF.

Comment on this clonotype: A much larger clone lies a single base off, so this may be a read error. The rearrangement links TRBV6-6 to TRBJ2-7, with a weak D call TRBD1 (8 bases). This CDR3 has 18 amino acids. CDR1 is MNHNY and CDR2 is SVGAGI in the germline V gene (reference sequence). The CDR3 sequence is CACSYSKGAGQANYEQYF. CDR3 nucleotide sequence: TGTGCCTGCAGTTACTCGAAAGGAGCGGGACAGGCAAACTACGAGCAGTACTTC.

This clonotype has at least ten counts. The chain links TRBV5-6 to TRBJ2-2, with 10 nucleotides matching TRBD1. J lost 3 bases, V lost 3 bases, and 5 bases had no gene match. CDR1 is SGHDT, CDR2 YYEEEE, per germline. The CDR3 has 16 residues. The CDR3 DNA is TGTGCCAGCAGCTGGGGGACAGGGGAGTACACCGGGGAGCTGTTTTTT. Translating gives CASSWGTGEYTGELFF. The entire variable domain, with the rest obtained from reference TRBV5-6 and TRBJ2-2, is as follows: DAGVTQSPTHLIKTRGQQVTLRCSPKSGHDTVSWYQQALGQGPQFIFQYYEEEERQRGNFPDRFSGHQFPNYSSELNVNALLLGDSALYLCASSWGTGEYTGELFFGEGSRLTVL.

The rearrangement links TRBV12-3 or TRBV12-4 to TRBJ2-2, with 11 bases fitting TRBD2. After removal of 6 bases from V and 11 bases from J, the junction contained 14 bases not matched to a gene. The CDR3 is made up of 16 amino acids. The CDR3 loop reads CASSRLAGGVAYELFF. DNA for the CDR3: TGTGCCAGCAGCCGCCTAGCGGGAGGCGTCGCCTACGAGCTGTTTTTT.

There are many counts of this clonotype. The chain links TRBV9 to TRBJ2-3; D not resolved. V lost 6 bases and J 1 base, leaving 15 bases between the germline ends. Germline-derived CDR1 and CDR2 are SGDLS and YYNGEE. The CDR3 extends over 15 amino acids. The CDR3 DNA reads TGTGCCAGCACCACCCTGGACGCGCGCACAGATACGCAGTATTTT. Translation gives CASTTLDARTDTQYF.

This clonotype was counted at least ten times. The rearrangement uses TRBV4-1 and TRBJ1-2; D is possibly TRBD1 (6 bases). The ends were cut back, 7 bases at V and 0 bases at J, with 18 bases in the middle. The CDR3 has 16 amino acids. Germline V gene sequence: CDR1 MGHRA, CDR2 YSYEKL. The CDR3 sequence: CASTPGGGSPNYGYTF. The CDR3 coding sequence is TGCGCCAGCACCCCGGGGGGGGGCAGCCCTAACTATGGCTACACCTTC.

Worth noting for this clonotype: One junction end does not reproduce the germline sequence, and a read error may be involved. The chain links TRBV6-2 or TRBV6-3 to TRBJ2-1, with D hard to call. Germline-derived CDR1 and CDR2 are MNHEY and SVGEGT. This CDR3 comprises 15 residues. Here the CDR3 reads CASTPRRKETEEKVF. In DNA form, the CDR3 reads TGTGCCAGCACCCCGCGGCGGAAGGAGACGGAAGAGAAGGTCTTC.

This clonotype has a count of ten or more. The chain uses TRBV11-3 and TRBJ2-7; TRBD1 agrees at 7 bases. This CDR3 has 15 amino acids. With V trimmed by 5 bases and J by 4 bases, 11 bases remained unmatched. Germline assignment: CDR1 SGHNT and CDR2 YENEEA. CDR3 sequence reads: CASSDKQGLIYEQYF. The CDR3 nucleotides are TGTGCCAGCAGCGACAAACAGGGGTTAATTTACGAGCAGTACTTC. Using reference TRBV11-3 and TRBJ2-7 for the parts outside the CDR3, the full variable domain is EAGVVQSPRYKIIEKKQPVAFWCNPISGHNTLYWYLQNLGQGPELLIRYENEEAVDDSQLPKDRFSAERLKGVDSTLKIQPAELGDSAVYLCASSDKQGLIYEQYFGPGTRLTVT.

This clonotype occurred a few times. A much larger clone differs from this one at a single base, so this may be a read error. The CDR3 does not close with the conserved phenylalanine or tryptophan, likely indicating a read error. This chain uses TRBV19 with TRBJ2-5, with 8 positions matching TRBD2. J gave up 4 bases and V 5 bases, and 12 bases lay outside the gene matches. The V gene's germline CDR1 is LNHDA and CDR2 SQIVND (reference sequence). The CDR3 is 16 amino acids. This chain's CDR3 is CASSLTSGTSRETQYL. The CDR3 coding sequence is TGTGCCAGTAGTCTAACCTCCGGGACTAGTAGAGAGACCCAGTACCTC.

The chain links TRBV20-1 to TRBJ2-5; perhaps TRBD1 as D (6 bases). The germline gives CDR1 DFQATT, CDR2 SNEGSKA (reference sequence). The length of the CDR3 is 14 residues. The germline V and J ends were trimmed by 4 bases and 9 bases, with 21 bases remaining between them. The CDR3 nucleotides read TGCAGTGCTACCCCCGGGACAAGCTATCAGCCCCAGTACTTC. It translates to CSATPGTSYQPQYF.